This T cell receptor (beta chain) was captured by sequencing in a study of cytomegalovirus exposure and HLA in healthy donors. Overall study findings and caveats: Roughly even sequencing depth across donors was the assumption behind the presence/absence analyses.

Vbeta (60) and Jbeta (13) primers were used in the PCR. The table came from immunoSEQ multiplex PCR; TCRdb's copy has only in-frame clones and leaves some out. The data show 100,000 to 150,000 clones, around four fifths seen once. The germline V gene has CDR1 PRHDT and CDR2 FYEKMQ (reference sequence). Trimming removed 5 bases at V and 7 bases at J, with 20 bases between. CDR3 length equals 15 residues. Turning to this clone: Its target is unknown.

The receptor comes from a man aged 30 to 39 in good health and CMV-seropositive. V is TRBV13 and J is TRBJ1-1; D is perhaps TRBD1 (6 bases). Sequencing was performed on PBMCs. CDR3 in amino acids: CASSLLTGTRSEAFF. The CDR3 region has the DNA TGTGCCAGCAGCCTCTTAACCGGGACAAGAAGTGAAGCTTTCTTT.